These 3 T cell receptor beta chains were sequenced from one sample in a study of blood T cell repertoires in COVID-19. Some clones are missing from TCRdb's copy, which holds only in-frame ones; the method was immunoSEQ multiplex PCR. The table records 150,000 to 200,000 clones, around four fifths of them present only once. Sequences were obtained from PBMCs or T cells enriched from blood (not recorded which). The receptors were sampled from a woman aged 45-65 years who had recovered from COVID-19.

The rearrangement joins TRBV3-1 (or the pseudogene TRBV3-2) to TRBJ1-5, with D uncertain. V dropped 3 bases and J dropped 5 bases, with 8 bases sitting between them. The CDR3 is 13 residues long. Germline values: CDR1 LGHDT, CDR2 YNNKEL (reference sequence). The CDR3 sequence: CASSHYGDQPQHF. The CDR3, as DNA: TGTGCCAGCAGCCACTATGGAGATCAGCCCCAGCATTTT.

The chain employs TRBV29-1 and TRBJ2-4; D uncertain. The CDR3 extends over 13 amino acids. Germline-derived CDR1 and CDR2 are SQVTM and ANQGSEA. Trimming cost V 4 bases and J 4 bases, with 11 bases left between them. Here the CDR3 DNA reads TGCAGCGTTGGCAGTGGCGGTAAAAACATTCAGTACTTC. It is translated as CSVGSGGKNIQYF. The full variable domain, its missing parts supplied by reference TRBV29-1 and TRBJ2-4, is SAVISQKPSRDICQRGTSLTIQCQVDSQVTMMFWYRQQPGQSLTLIATANQGSEATYESGFVIDKFPISRPNLTFSTLTVSNMSPEDSSIYLCSVGSGGKNIQYFGAGTRLSVL.

The V and J genes are TRBV21-1 and TRBJ2-1; the table's D gene call, TRBD1, was not cross checked with the DNA. TRBV21-1 is given as a pseudogene. The CDR3 has 15 amino acids. The CDR3 protein is CASSLRDRKYNEQFF. CDR3 DNA sequence: TGTGCCAGCAGCCTCCGGGACAGGAAGTACAATGAGCAGTTCTTC.